This entry describes one TCR beta chain. This specimen belongs to a study of T cell responses to AZD1222 COVID-19 vaccine. Here immunoSEQ multiplex PCR was the method, and the copy in TCRdb shows in-frame clones only, minus some. Altogether 180,000 or so clones are present, approximately 86% being singletons, with the ten largest covering roughly 7.7%. The germline gives CDR1 MNHEY, CDR2 SVGAGI. V was shortened by 5 bases and J by 0 bases, with 10 bases between the two germline ends. This CDR3 is 14 amino acids long. The chain is built from TRBV6-5 and TRBJ1-2; D is ambiguous. This material consisted of peripheral blood, taken on day 0 of AZD1222 vaccination. The TCR originated in an adult in good health. In DNA, the CDR3 is TGTGCCAGCAGTAAGGACGGAGCTAACTATGGCTACACCTTC. Its translation is CASSKDGANYGYTF.